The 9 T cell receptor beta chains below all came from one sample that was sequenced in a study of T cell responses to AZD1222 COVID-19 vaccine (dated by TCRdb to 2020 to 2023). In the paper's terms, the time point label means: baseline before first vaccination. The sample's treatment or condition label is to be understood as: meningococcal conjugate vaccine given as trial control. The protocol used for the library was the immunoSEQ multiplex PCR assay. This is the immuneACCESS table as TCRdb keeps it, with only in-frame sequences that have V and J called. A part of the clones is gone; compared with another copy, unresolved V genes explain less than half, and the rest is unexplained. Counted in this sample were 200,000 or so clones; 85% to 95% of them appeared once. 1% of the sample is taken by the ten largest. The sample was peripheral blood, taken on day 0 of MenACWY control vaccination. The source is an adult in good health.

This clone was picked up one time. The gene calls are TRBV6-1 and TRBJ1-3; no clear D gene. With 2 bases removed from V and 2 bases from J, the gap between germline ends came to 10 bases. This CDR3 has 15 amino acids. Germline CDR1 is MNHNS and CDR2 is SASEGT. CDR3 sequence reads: CASSELITAGNTIYF. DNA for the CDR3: TGTGCCAGCAGTGAATTGATTACAGCTGGAAACACCATATATTTT.

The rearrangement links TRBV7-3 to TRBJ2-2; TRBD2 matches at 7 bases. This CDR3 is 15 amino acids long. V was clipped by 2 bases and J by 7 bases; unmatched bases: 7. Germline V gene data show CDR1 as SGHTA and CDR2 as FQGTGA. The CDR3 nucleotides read TGTGCCAGCAGCTTAGCCGGACTAGAAGGCGGGGAGCTGTTTTTT. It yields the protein CASSLAGLEGGELFF.

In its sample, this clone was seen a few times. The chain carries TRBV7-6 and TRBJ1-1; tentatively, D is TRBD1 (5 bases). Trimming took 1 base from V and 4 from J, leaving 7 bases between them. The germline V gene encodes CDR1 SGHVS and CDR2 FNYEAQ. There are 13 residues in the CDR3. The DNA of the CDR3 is TGTGCCAGCAGCTTAGTAGGGGTCACTGAAGCTTTCTTT. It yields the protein CASSLVGVTEAFF.

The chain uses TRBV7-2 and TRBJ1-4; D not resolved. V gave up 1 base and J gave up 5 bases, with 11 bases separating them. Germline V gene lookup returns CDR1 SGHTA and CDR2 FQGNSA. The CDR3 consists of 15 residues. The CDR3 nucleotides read TGTGCCAGCAGCTTAGAATCTGGGAGAAATGAAAAACTGTTTTTT. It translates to CASSLESGRNEKLFF.

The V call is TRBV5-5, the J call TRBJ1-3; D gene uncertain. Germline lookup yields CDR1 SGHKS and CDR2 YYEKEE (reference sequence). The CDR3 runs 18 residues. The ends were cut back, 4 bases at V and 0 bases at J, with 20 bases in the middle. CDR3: CASSLQAGRSLSGNTIYF. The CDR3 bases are TGTGCCAGCAGCCTCCAAGCCGGACGATCCCTCTCTGGAAACACCATATATTTT.

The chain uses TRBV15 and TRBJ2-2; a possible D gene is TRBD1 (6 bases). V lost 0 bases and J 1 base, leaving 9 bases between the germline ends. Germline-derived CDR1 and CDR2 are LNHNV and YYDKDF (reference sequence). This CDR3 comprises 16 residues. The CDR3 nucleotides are TGTGCCACCAGCAGAGATTGGGACATGAACACCGGGGAGCTGTTTTTT. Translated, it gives CATSRDWDMNTGELFF.

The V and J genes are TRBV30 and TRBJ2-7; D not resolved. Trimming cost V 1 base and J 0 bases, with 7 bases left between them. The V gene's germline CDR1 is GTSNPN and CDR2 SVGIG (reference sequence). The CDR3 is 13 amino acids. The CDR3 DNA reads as TGTGCCTGGAGTGCCCTGAGCTCCTACGAGCAGTACTTC. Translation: CAWSALSSYEQYF.

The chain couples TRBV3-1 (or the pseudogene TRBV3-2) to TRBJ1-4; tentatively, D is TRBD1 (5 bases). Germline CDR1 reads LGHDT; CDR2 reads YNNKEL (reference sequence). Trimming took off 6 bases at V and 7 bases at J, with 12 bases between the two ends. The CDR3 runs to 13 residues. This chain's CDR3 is CASSAPGREKLFF. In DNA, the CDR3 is TGTGCCAGCAGTGCCCCGGGGCGTGAAAAACTGTTTTTT.

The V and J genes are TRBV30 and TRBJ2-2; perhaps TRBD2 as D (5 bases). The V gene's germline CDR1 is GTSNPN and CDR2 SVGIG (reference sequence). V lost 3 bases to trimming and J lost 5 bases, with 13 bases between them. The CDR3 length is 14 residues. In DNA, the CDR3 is TGTGCCTGGAGACTAGTCACTGGTACCGGGGAGCTGTTTTTT. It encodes CAWRLVTGTGELFF.